This T cell receptor (beta chain) came from a study of beta chain features in type 1 diabetes (dated by TCRdb to the late 2010s). Study-level background: Patients and healthy donors did not differ in mean age, gender distribution, total cell number or subset yield. In the study, recently diagnosed type 1 diabetes patients and matched healthy donors were compared on the TCRB repertoires of their sorted circulating CD4+ T cell subsets. A total of 85 million to 110 million sorted cells were examined across all samples, and RNA yield correlated strongly with the number of cells per subset. Regulatory and stem cell-like memory subsets were obtained from only 8 patients and roughly 8 healthy donors, while naive and central memory subsets were obtained from all 30 or so donors. The research as a whole found: At VDJ recombination sites, type 1 diabetes patients had fewer insertions and more deleted nucleotides, which implies abnormalities in thymic rearrangement. PCR might favor shorter templates, but patient and control samples were amplified and corrected together, so any skew would affect both groups equally. Because the HLA sub-analyses included only small numbers of individuals, any influence of HLA type on TCRB rearrangement was left unresolved. Because cDNA rather than genomic DNA was sequenced, highly expressing activated cells could have been over-represented, although no difference in activation and CD3 levels was found between groups. Naive, central memory and regulatory TCRB repertoires appeared to be more alike among patients than among healthy donors. In all four CD4+ subsets, TCRB CDR3 length was moderately but significantly shorter in type 1 diabetes patients.

Each donor gave one peripheral blood draw, approximately 110 mL on average, collected into heparinised tubes. Using a panel that included CD45RO, CCR7, CD25, CD127, CD95 and CD27, naive, central memory, regulatory and stem cell-like memory CD4+ T cells were sorted on a BD FACSAria II. A purity above 95% was achieved for all sorted populations. Right away, PBMCs were isolated by Lymphoprep density gradient centrifugation and were stained directly, with no culture step. So that batch effects would be minimized, each experiment stained and sorted samples in pairs, pairing one healthy donor with one patient. V and J are truncated by 3 bases and 4 bases respectively, leaving an intervening sequence of 16 bases. Including cysteine and phenylalanine, the CDR3 has 16 amino acids. CDR3 DNA is the only sequence kept; it has 48 bases, read in frame from the first base. The germline V gene (reference sequence) specifies SEHNR as CDR1 and FQNEAQ as CDR2.

The entire isolated RNA was reverse transcribed using the High Capacity cDNA Reverse Transcription Kit, and thus expressed TCRB transcripts were sequenced. Naive, central memory and regulatory T cell samples underwent deep immunoSEQ sequencing, averaging approximately 3.3 million total reads per sample. Sorted cells were lysed in RLT buffer, and RNA was extracted using DNase-treated RNeasy Micro or Mini kits according to cell number. To prevent cross-contamination, every cell subset was processed on its own, while patient and healthy donor samples were processed together. The immunoSEQ multiplex PCR was used to amplify TCRB sequences from cDNA, generating 87-bp fragments that spanned the CDR3 region. The amplicons were sequenced using the Illumina HiSeq platform. On the authors' methods: Synthetic template baselines were used to correct PCR bias computationally, reads within Hamming distance 2 were collapsed, and singletons that could not be merged were discarded. By aligning reads against IMGT, V, D and J genes, CDR3 length, and insertions or deletions at six rearrangement sites were assigned. Within each subset, clonotype counts were normalized to sorted cell number, after which true diversity and Gini coefficients were computed with the tcR R package. The overlap coefficient, calculated on TCRB nucleotide sequences, was used to quantify repertoire sharing. Held by TCRdb, this immuneACCESS table contains in-frame sequences only and omits some clones. Under half of the omission traces to an unresolved V gene where checked; the cause of the rest is unknown. D and trimming come from the DNA, and the V and J calls and clone size come from that table. This sample has 150,000 to 190,000 clones in its table, and 10% of those were observed once. The top ten clonotypes cover more than 0.4% of the sample.

Notes on this clone: Its antigen has not been determined. No base qualities exist here, and no much larger clone lies one base off it.

This receptor was identified in a man aged 30 to 45 with type 1 diabetes. This sequence uses TRBV7-9 and TRBJ1-5; there is no confident call for the D gene. The sequencing input was central memory CD4+ T cells from blood. The DNA sequence is TGTGCCAGCAGCTTGGGCGTGGCAGCTTCTAATCAGCCCCAGCATTTT. This yields the protein CASSLGVAASNQPQHF.